The TCR beta chain described here comes from a study of blood T cell repertoires in COVID-19. Sequencing used immunoSEQ multiplex PCR; TCRdb keeps in-frame clones, though not all of them. Among about 180,000 clones, roughly nine tenths were seen once, and the ten largest hold 1.9%. Germline lookup yields CDR1 MNHEY and CDR2 SMNVEV (reference sequence). The length of the CDR3 is 19 residues. J gave up 2 bases and V 2 bases, and 16 bases lay outside the gene matches. This clone appeared a few times. The clonotype comes from a man aged 18 to 29 who had recovered from COVID-19. Sequenced sample: peripheral blood. The chain is built from TRBV27 and TRBJ2-3, with TRBD2 matching 7 bases. The CDR3 sequence: CASSLTRLARVISTDTQYF. CDR3 in DNA: TGTGCCAGCAGTTTAACGAGACTAGCCCGTGTTATATCCACAGATACGCAGTATTTT.